This TCR beta chain was captured in a study of regulatory T cells in long-lasting Graves disease. Overall study results and limits: Persistent patients had more shared public clonotypes (roughly 2,700) than new patients (966).

Looked up from germline, CDR1 is SGHRS and CDR2 is YFSETQ. CDR3 size: 14 residues. Trimming removed 4 bases from V and 5 bases from J, with 12 bases in between. Assembly of TCR beta libraries relied on iRepertoire HTBI primers together with Arm-PCR of CDR3 regions. Under the authors' procedure: Identification across samples found more than 55 TRBV and around 15 TRBJ segments. TCRdb re-called the multiplex PCR reads with MiXCR, one entry per CDR3 protein. TCRdb, rather than the study authors, made the V and J calls. Among some 420,000 distinct CDR3 sequences, 20% to 25% were seen once, and the ten largest hold roughly 14%. Note on this clonotype: Its matching antigen is unknown.

The time point denotes: persistent/refractory GD, antithyroid drugs over 5 years with positive TRAb. TCR sequences were obtained from RNA taken from PBMCs. The chain combines TRBV5-1 with TRBJ2-2, with a tentative D call TRBD1 (6 bases). This sequence was found in a female donor with Graves disease. The sample here was peripheral blood mononuclear cells (PBMCs), taken when the disease was refractory, from a patient treated with antithyroid drugs. The CDR3, as DNA: TGCGCCAGCAGCCCGGGACACCAGACCGGGGAGCTGTTTTTT. Amino acids: CASSPGHQTGELFF.